This is a list of T cell receptor beta chains from one sample in a study of blood T cell repertoires in COVID-19. Using immunoSEQ multiplex PCR, the repertoire was profiled, and TCRdb retains in-frame clones only, with some absent. The sample lists about 58,000 clones, around four fifths occurring once. The sequenced sample was peripheral blood. All receptors come from a man between 60 and 75 years old with COVID-19, enrolled during active disease. CDR3s include the opening cysteine and the closing phenylalanine or tryptophan. The D gene is left open where the match is weak. Size values are once, few and many counts, or a class for expanded clones, and some rows have none.

j_gene: TRBJ2-1; d_gene: TRBD2; abundance: .; v_gene: TRBV4-1; len: 20; CDR3aa: CASSQLAGTSGTQWDNEQFF; CDR3nt: TGCGCCAGCAGCCAACTGGCCGGGACTAGCGGGACCCAATGGGACAATGAGCAGTTCTTC
j_gene: TRBJ2-5; d_gene: .; abundance: .; v_gene: TRBV11-2; len: 15; CDR3aa: CASSYDVTLQETQYF; CDR3nt: TGTGCCAGCAGTTATGACGTGACACTCCAAGAGACCCAGTACTTC
j_gene: TRBJ2-1; d_gene: TRBD2; abundance: .; v_gene: TRBV19; len: 15; CDR3aa: CASSIVAGGHNEQFF; CDR3nt: TGTGCCAGTAGTATAGTAGCGGGGGGCCACAATGAGCAGTTCTTC
j_gene: TRBJ2-1; d_gene: TRBD2; abundance: .; v_gene: TRBV6-4; len: 15; CDR3aa: CASSERLAGVDEQFF; CDR3nt: TGTGCCAGCAGTGAACGACTAGCGGGAGTGGATGAGCAGTTCTTC
j_gene: TRBJ1-2; d_gene: .; abundance: .; v_gene: TRBV14; len: 14; CDR3aa: CASSQDRGNYGYTF; CDR3nt: TGTGCCAGCAGCCAAGATCGCGGGAACTATGGCTACACCTTC
j_gene: TRBJ1-4; d_gene: .; abundance: few; v_gene: TRBV4-2; len: 13; CDR3aa: CASSQEDREKLFF; CDR3nt: TGTGCCAGCAGCCAGGAGGACAGAGAAAAACTGTTTTTT
j_gene: TRBJ2-7; d_gene: TRBD2; abundance: .; v_gene: TRBV5-6; len: 15; CDR3aa: CASSVSGRTSYEQYF; CDR3nt: TGTGCCAGCAGTGTTAGCGGGAGAACTTCCTACGAGCAGTACTTC
j_gene: TRBJ2-1; d_gene: .; abundance: .; v_gene: TRBV5-5; len: 14; CDR3aa: CASSSGLPLGEQFF; CDR3nt: TGTGCCAGCAGCTCGGGACTGCCCCTGGGGGAGCAGTTCTTC
j_gene: TRBJ1-5; d_gene: .; abundance: .; v_gene: TRBV19; len: 16; CDR3aa: CASNRWTLDSNQPQHF; CDR3nt: TGTGCCAGTAATCGGTGGACACTCGATAGCAATCAGCCCCAGCATTTT
j_gene: TRBJ1-6; d_gene: TRBD1; abundance: .; v_gene: TRBV7-3; len: 16; CDR3aa: CASSLGGQGHNSPLHF; CDR3nt: TGTGCCAGCAGCTTAGGGGGACAGGGGCATAATTCACCCCTCCACTTT
j_gene: TRBJ2-7; d_gene: .; abundance: .; v_gene: TRBV6-2/TRBV6-3; len: 14; CDR3aa: CASSYLGLSYEQYF; CDR3nt: TGTGCCAGCAGTTATTTGGGGCTCTCCTACGAGCAGTACTTC
j_gene: TRBJ1-5; d_gene: .; abundance: .; v_gene: TRBV6-2/TRBV6-3; len: 14; CDR3aa: CASSYAGGNQPQHF; CDR3nt: TGTGCCAGCAGTTACGCCGGGGGCAATCAGCCCCAGCATTTT
j_gene: TRBJ1-2; d_gene: TRBD1; abundance: .; v_gene: TRBV19; len: 14; CDR3aa: CASSRQQGDYGYTF; CDR3nt: TGTGCCAGTAGTAGGCAACAGGGGGACTATGGCTACACCTTC
j_gene: TRBJ2-2; d_gene: .; abundance: .; v_gene: TRBV4-1; len: 15; CDR3aa: CASSPGAPNTGELFF; CDR3nt: TGCGCCAGCAGCCCAGGGGCCCCGAACACCGGGGAGCTGTTTTTT
j_gene: TRBJ2-3; d_gene: TRBD2; abundance: .; v_gene: TRBV5-1; len: 17; CDR3aa: CASSPGTSGGWTDTQYF; CDR3nt: TGCGCCAGCAGCCCGGGGACTAGCGGGGGATGGACAGATACGCAGTATTTT
j_gene: TRBJ2-1; d_gene: TRBD2; abundance: .; v_gene: TRBV5-1; len: 16; CDR3aa: CASRGGYSGRYNEQFF; CDR3nt: TGCGCCAGCAGAGGAGGCTATAGCGGGCGATACAATGAGCAGTTCTTC
j_gene: TRBJ1-1; d_gene: TRBD1; abundance: .; v_gene: TRBV9; len: 13; CDR3aa: CASSITGDTEAFF; CDR3nt: TGTGCCAGCAGCATTACAGGGGACACTGAAGCTTTCTTT
j_gene: TRBJ1-2; d_gene: .; abundance: .; v_gene: TRBV7-3; len: 13; CDR3aa: CASSLRSGLGYTF; CDR3nt: TGTGCCAGCAGCTTAAGATCAGGGTTAGGCTACACCTTC
j_gene: TRBJ2-4; d_gene: TRBD2; abundance: .; v_gene: TRBV2; len: 21; CDR3aa: CASRRSVGLAGGLQAKNIQYF; CDR3nt: TGTGCCAGCCGACGTTCAGTGGGACTAGCGGGAGGCCTTCAGGCCAAAAACATTCAGTACTTC
j_gene: TRBJ2-2; d_gene: TRBD1; abundance: few; v_gene: TRBV7-6; len: 18; CDR3aa: CASSSGTVQLKNTGELFF; CDR3nt: TGTGCCAGCAGCTCAGGGACAGTCCAATTAAAGAACACCGGGGAGCTGTTTTTT
j_gene: TRBJ1-1; d_gene: .; abundance: .; v_gene: TRBV13; len: 14; CDR3aa: CASSPGLMNTEAFF; CDR3nt: TGTGCCAGCAGCCCCGGACTAATGAACACTGAAGCTTTCTTT
j_gene: TRBJ1-1; d_gene: .; abundance: .; v_gene: TRBV9; len: 13; CDR3aa: CASSVEGDTEAFF; CDR3nt: TGTGCCAGCAGCGTAGAAGGGGACACTGAAGCTTTCTTT
j_gene: TRBJ2-3; d_gene: TRBD2; abundance: .; v_gene: TRBV5-1; len: 16; CDR3aa: CASSLEGLAGSDTQYF; CDR3nt: TGCGCCAGCAGCTTGGAGGGACTAGCGGGATCCGATACGCAGTATTTT
j_gene: TRBJ2-1; d_gene: TRBD2; abundance: once; v_gene: TRBV10-3; len: 15; CDR3aa: CAISDPLAGYTEQFF; CDR3nt: TGTGCCATCAGTGACCCCCTAGCGGGGTACACTGAGCAGTTCTTC
j_gene: TRBJ1-5; d_gene: TRBD1; abundance: .; v_gene: TRBV5-8; len: 14; CDR3aa: CASSLQQGSQPQHF; CDR3nt: TGTGCCAGCAGCTTGCAACAGGGGTCTCAGCCCCAGCATTTT
j_gene: TRBJ2-5; d_gene: .; abundance: .; v_gene: TRBV6-6; len: 13; CDR3aa: CASSTGGIETQYF; CDR3nt: TGTGCCAGCAGTACCGGAGGGATCGAGACCCAGTACTTC
j_gene: TRBJ2-1; d_gene: TRBD2; abundance: .; v_gene: TRBV19; len: 15; CDR3aa: CASSGSGGLGNEQFF; CDR3nt: TGTGCCAGTAGTGGATCGGGGGGGTTGGGGAATGAGCAGTTCTTC
j_gene: TRBJ2-1; d_gene: TRBD2; abundance: .; v_gene: TRBV2; len: 14; CDR3aa: CASSPTSGANEQFF; CDR3nt: TGTGCCAGCAGTCCGACTAGCGGGGCCAATGAGCAGTTCTTC
j_gene: TRBJ2-7; d_gene: .; abundance: .; v_gene: TRBV7-2; len: 13; CDR3aa: CASSYREPYEQYF; CDR3nt: TGTGCCAGCAGCTACAGGGAGCCCTACGAGCAGTACTTC
j_gene: TRBJ2-5; d_gene: TRBD2; abundance: .; v_gene: TRBV5-1; len: 16; CDR3aa: CASSLAGVAGVETQYF; CDR3nt: TGCGCCAGCAGCTTGGCCGGGGTAGCGGGGGTGGAGACCCAGTACTTC
j_gene: TRBJ1-4; d_gene: TRBD1; abundance: .; v_gene: TRBV5-1; len: 13; CDR3aa: CASKEDRNEKLFF; CDR3nt: TGCGCCAGCAAGGAGGACAGGAATGAAAAACTGTTTTTT
j_gene: TRBJ2-7; d_gene: .; abundance: .; v_gene: TRBV11-2; len: 14; CDR3aa: CASGAVRRSYEQYF; CDR3nt: TGTGCCAGCGGCGCAGTCAGGAGGTCCTACGAGCAGTACTTC
j_gene: TRBJ2-7; d_gene: .; abundance: .; v_gene: TRBV10-3; len: 13; CDR3aa: CAITEAPGQARYF; CDR3nt: TGTGCCATCACCGAAGCCCCGGGACAAGCAAGGTACTTC
j_gene: TRBJ1-5; d_gene: .; abundance: .; v_gene: TRBV12-3/TRBV12-4; len: 13; CDR3aa: CASSYSDRQPQHF; CDR3nt: TGTGCCAGCAGCTATTCAGACAGGCAGCCCCAGCATTTT
j_gene: TRBJ2-7; d_gene: .; abundance: .; v_gene: TRBV25-1; len: 14; CDR3aa: CASSELAGGHEQYF; CDR3nt: TGTGCCAGCAGTGAATTGGCAGGAGGCCACGAGCAGTACTTC
j_gene: TRBJ2-1; d_gene: TRBD2; abundance: .; v_gene: TRBV7-2; len: 16; CDR3aa: CASSERTSGRASEQFF; CDR3nt: TGTGCCAGCAGCGAACGGACTAGCGGGAGGGCCAGTGAGCAGTTCTTC
j_gene: TRBJ1-1; d_gene: .; abundance: .; v_gene: TRBV19; len: 13; CDR3aa: CASTQGLNTEAFF; CDR3nt: TGTGCCAGTACCCAGGGGCTTAACACTGAAGCTTTCTTT
j_gene: TRBJ2-7; d_gene: TRBD2; abundance: .; v_gene: TRBV18; len: 14; CDR3aa: CASSPGTNSYEQYF; CDR3nt: TGTGCCAGCTCTCCCGGGACTAACTCCTACGAGCAGTACTTC
j_gene: TRBJ1-1; d_gene: TRBD1; abundance: .; v_gene: TRBV15; len: 16; CDR3aa: CATSRVTGTGITEAFF; CDR3nt: TGTGCCACCAGCAGAGTTACCGGGACAGGGATCACTGAAGCTTTCTTT
j_gene: TRBJ2-5; d_gene: TRBD2; abundance: once; v_gene: TRBV6-1; len: 16; CDR3aa: CASSEVGGGVTETQYF; CDR3nt: TGTGCCAGCAGTGAAGTCGGTGGGGGGGTAACAGAGACCCAGTACTTC
j_gene: TRBJ2-3; d_gene: TRBD1; abundance: few; v_gene: TRBV5-1; len: 14; CDR3aa: CASRSGGEAYTQYF; CDR3nt: TGCGCCAGCAGGTCAGGGGGCGAGGCATATACGCAGTATTTT
j_gene: TRBJ2-2; d_gene: TRBD1; abundance: .; v_gene: TRBV9; len: 15; CDR3aa: CASSVVGQGSGELFF; CDR3nt: TGTGCCAGCAGCGTAGTGGGACAGGGATCCGGGGAGCTGTTTTTT
j_gene: TRBJ1-1; d_gene: TRBD1; abundance: .; v_gene: TRBV16; len: 15; CDR3aa: CASSPDRGGNTEAFF; CDR3nt: TGTGCCAGCAGCCCGGACAGGGGAGGGAACACTGAAGCTTTCTTT
j_gene: TRBJ2-3; d_gene: TRBD2; abundance: once; v_gene: TRBV30; len: 15; CDR3aa: CAWSVSSGLTDTQYF; CDR3nt: TGTGCCTGGAGTGTCTCTAGCGGACTCACAGATACGCAGTATTTT
j_gene: TRBJ2-5; d_gene: .; abundance: few; v_gene: TRBV9; len: 15; CDR3aa: CASSVGVTRQETQYF; CDR3nt: TGTGCCAGCAGCGTAGGTGTGACTCGGCAAGAGACCCAGTACTTC
j_gene: TRBJ1-5; d_gene: TRBD1; abundance: .; v_gene: TRBV2; len: 15; CDR3aa: CASTGTGYSNQPQHF; CDR3nt: TGTGCCAGCACCGGGACAGGGTATAGCAATCAGCCCCAGCATTTT
j_gene: TRBJ2-7; d_gene: TRBD2; abundance: few; v_gene: TRBV10-3; len: 14; CDR3aa: CAAGGAPRHYEQYF; CDR3nt: TGTGCCGCGGGGGGAGCCCCCCGCCACTACGAGCAGTACTTC
j_gene: TRBJ2-7; d_gene: TRBD2; abundance: .; v_gene: TRBV10-3; len: 19; CDR3aa: CAISEGGGQAGLAPYEQYF; CDR3nt: TGTGCCATCAGTGAGGGGGGGGGACAAGCGGGACTAGCACCCTACGAGCAGTACTTC
j_gene: TRBJ2-3; d_gene: .; abundance: .; v_gene: TRBV15; len: 14; CDR3aa: CATSRDGGVGTQYF; CDR3nt: TGTGCCACCAGCAGAGATGGGGGCGTAGGTACGCAGTATTTT
j_gene: TRBJ1-2; d_gene: TRBD1; abundance: .; v_gene: TRBV19; len: 13; CDR3aa: CASRLTGIYGYTF; CDR3nt: TGTGCCAGTAGGCTGACAGGGATCTATGGCTACACCTTC
j_gene: TRBJ2-1; d_gene: TRBD2; abundance: .; v_gene: TRBV19; len: 18; CDR3aa: CASSIWTSGFLSYNEQFF; CDR3nt: TGTGCCAGTAGTATATGGACTAGCGGGTTCCTCTCCTACAATGAGCAGTTCTTC
j_gene: TRBJ2-7; d_gene: TRBD1; abundance: .; v_gene: TRBV27; len: 15; CDR3aa: CASSPSGQGVYEQYF; CDR3nt: TGTGCCAGCAGCCCCTCCGGGCAGGGGGTCTACGAGCAGTACTTC
j_gene: TRBJ1-4; d_gene: TRBD1; abundance: .; v_gene: TRBV4-1; len: 16; CDR3aa: CASSQDRGQDNEKLFF; CDR3nt: TGCGCCAGCAGCCAAGATAGGGGACAGGATAATGAAAAACTGTTTTTT
j_gene: TRBJ2-7; d_gene: TRBD2; abundance: .; v_gene: TRBV9; len: 13; CDR3aa: CASSAGTSAAPNF; CDR3nt: TGTGCCAGCAGCGCTGGGACTAGCGCGGCCCCGAACTTC
j_gene: TRBJ1-1; d_gene: .; abundance: few; v_gene: TRBV2; len: 14; CDR3aa: CASSVDRRNTEAFF; CDR3nt: TGTGCCAGCAGTGTCGACAGGAGGAACACTGAAGCTTTCTTT
j_gene: TRBJ1-2; d_gene: TRBD1; abundance: .; v_gene: TRBV15; len: 15; CDR3aa: CATSRGPKNMDRGTF; CDR3nt: TGTGCCACCAGCAGAGGCCCCAAGAACATGGACAGGGGGACCTTC
j_gene: TRBJ2-3; d_gene: .; abundance: .; v_gene: TRBV10-2; len: 15; CDR3aa: CASRGRLSSTDTQYF; CDR3nt: TGCGCCAGCAGGGGGAGACTATCAAGCACAGATACGCAGTATTTT